These 27 T cell receptor beta chains came from one sample sequenced in a study of OX40 agonist ivuxolimab in advanced cancers. This table comes from immunoSEQ multiplex PCR, and its TCRdb copy is limited to in-frame clones, with some not included. Among 100,000 or so clones listed, around 93% were seen once. Source: CD4+ or CD8+ T cells sorted from blood, taken in a trial of the OX40 agonist ivuxolimab. The origin of the receptors is an adult with an advanced solid tumor such as melanoma, head and neck, liver or kidney cancer.

The chain employs TRBV4-2 and TRBJ1-1; D ambiguous. CDR1 is LGHNA and CDR2 is YNFKEQ in the germline V gene. This CDR3 spans 15 amino acids. Deletions cut 0 bases from V and 2 bases from J, with 10 bases between. For the CDR3, the DNA is TGTGCCAGCAGCCAAGAAATAAGGGTTAACACTGAAGCTTTCTTT. It codes for CASSQEIRVNTEAFF.

V gene TRBV18 combines with J gene TRBJ2-5, with D perhaps matching TRBD1 (6 bases). The V and J ends lost 4 bases and 4 bases respectively, with 10 bases between them. Germline lookup yields CDR1 KGHSH and CDR2 LQKENI. CDR3 size: 13 residues. For the CDR3, the DNA is TGTGCCAGCTCACTTGGGACACTAGAGACCCAGTACTTC. Its translation is CASSLGTLETQYF.

The chain has TRBV25-1 and TRBJ2-3; 11 bases agree with TRBD2. The CDR3 contains 17 residues. In germline, CDR1 is MGHDK, CDR2 SYGVNS. J was trimmed by 9 bases and V by 5 bases; bases with no gene match: 16. CDR3: CASSPTGTSGPRETQYF. The CDR3 bases are TGTGCCAGCAGTCCAACCGGGACTAGCGGACCCAGGGAGACGCAGTATTTT.

The genes are TRBV6-1 and TRBJ2-7, with 9 bases lining up with TRBD1. J was trimmed by 6 bases and V by 5 bases; bases with no gene match: 8. Looked up from germline, CDR1 is MNHNS and CDR2 is SASEGT. The CDR3 extends over 14 amino acids. This CDR3 reads CASSSGTGRPEQYF. For the CDR3, the DNA is TGTGCCAGCAGTTCCGGGACAGGGCGCCCCGAGCAGTACTTC.

This clone is a singleton in its sample. This chain joins TRBV27 and TRBJ2-5, with 7 bases lining up with TRBD2. There are 16 residues in the CDR3. Per the germline V gene, CDR1 is MNHEY and CDR2 is SMNVEV (reference sequence). The J segment lost 7 bases and the V segment lost 7 bases, leaving 18 bases of the junction unmatched. CDR3: CASTSSGGATMGTQYF. DNA of the CDR3: TGTGCCAGCACGTCTAGCGGCGGGGCCACGATGGGGACCCAGTACTTC.

The J gene is TRBJ2-1, the V gene TRBV9, with D tentatively TRBD1 (6 bases). With 0 bases removed from V and 1 base from J, the gap between germline ends came to 11 bases. The CDR3 totals 16 residues. Per the germline V gene, CDR1 is SGDLS and CDR2 is YYNGEE. CDR3 amino acids: CASSVGGQFSYNEQFF. The CDR3 nucleotides read TGTGCCAGCAGCGTAGGTGGACAGTTTTCCTACAATGAGCAGTTCTTC.

This chain's CDR3 is CASSLTPGSKLFF. CDR3 nucleotide sequence: TGTGCCAGCAGCTTAACCCCAGGGTCTAAACTGTTTTTT. The chain employs TRBV7-3 and TRBJ1-4, with D possibly TRBD1 on 5 matching bases. In germline, CDR1 is SGHTA, CDR2 FQGTGA. V lost 0 bases and J 11 bases, leaving 10 bases between the germline ends. The length of the CDR3 is 13 residues.

The chain couples TRBV6-1 to TRBJ2-7; 9 bases are a match to TRBD1. The CDR3 sequence is 15 residues long. V shed 3 bases and J 1 base; nucleotides not matched to a gene: 4. Germline CDR1 and CDR2: MNHNS and SASEGT. CDR3 coding DNA: TGTGCCAGCAGTGACAGGGACAGGGCATCCTACGAGCAGTACTTC. Translating gives CASSDRDRASYEQYF.

V gene TRBV11-3 combines with J gene TRBJ1-4; no definite D call. The germline V and J ends were trimmed by 5 bases and 1 base, with 14 bases remaining between them. CDR1 and CDR2 from the germline V gene are SGHNT and YENEEA. CDR3 length: 16 amino acids. CDR3 DNA: TGTGCCAGCAGCCGAAGGACGGGAATAACTAATGAAAAACTGTTTTTT. Its protein product is CASSRRTGITNEKLFF.

The DNA for the CDR3 is TGTGCCAGCAAACGGGCCAGGGCTGACTTTCGAAGGAACCAGTACTTC. It translates to CASKRARADFRRNQYF. V and J are TRBV27 and TRBJ2-5, with D perhaps TRBD1 (5 bases). The CDR3 sequence is 16 residues long. The germline V gene encodes CDR1 MNHEY and CDR2 SMNVEV (reference sequence). V shed 7 bases and J shed 10 bases, with 28 bases lying between them.

This clone was observed a handful of times. The V call is TRBV2, the J call TRBJ2-7; 7 positions agree with TRBD1. V shed 4 bases and J 3 bases; nucleotides not matched to a gene: 0. Germline V lookup: CDR1 SNHLY, CDR2 FYNNEI. The CDR3 is made up of 12 amino acids. The CDR3 DNA sequence: TGTGCCAGCAGTGGGGACAGCTACGAGCAGTACTTC. Amino acid sequence: CASSGDSYEQYF. The full variable domain, its missing parts supplied by reference TRBV2 and TRBJ2-7, is EPEVTQTPSHQVTQMGQEVILRCVPISNHLYFYWYRQILGQKVEFLVSFYNNEISEKSEIFDDQFSVERPDGSNFTLKIRSTKLEDSAMYFCASSGDSYEQYFGPGTRLTVT.

The V gene is TRBV2, the J gene TRBJ1-5; possibly TRBD1 for D (6 bases). The V end lost 7 bases, the J end lost 8 bases, and 12 bases lay between the germline ends. The CDR3 has 12 amino acids. Germline CDR1 is SNHLY and CDR2 is FYNNEI. The chain's CDR3 is CASKGDLEPQHF. The CDR3, as DNA: TGTGCCAGCAAGGGGGACCTGGAGCCCCAGCATTTT.

This sequence joins TRBV5-4 and TRBJ1-2; D gene ambiguous. V was clipped by 7 bases and J by 2 bases, with 12 bases between them. From germline, CDR1 is SGHNT and CDR2 YYREEE (reference sequence). The CDR3 runs to 13 residues. As DNA, the CDR3 is TGTGCCAGCTCTCCAGACAAAAACTATGGCTACACCTTC. Amino acid sequence: CASSPDKNYGYTF.

The chain joins TRBV10-3 to TRBJ2-7; a weak D match, TRBD1 (6 bases). The length of the CDR3 is 15 residues. CDR1 and CDR2 from the germline V gene are ENHRY and SYGVKD. V lost 0 bases and J lost 2, with 11 bases in between. CDR3 residues: CAISESTGGAYEQYF. DNA of the CDR3: TGTGCCATCAGTGAGTCGACAGGTGGTGCCTACGAGCAGTACTTC.

V gene TRBV7-3 combines with J gene TRBJ1-1, with D perhaps TRBD1 (5 bases). From germline, CDR1 is SGHTA and CDR2 FQGTGA. Between the trimmed V and J ends, which lost 1 base and 7 bases, there was a span of 19 bases. The CDR3 consists of 16 residues. The CDR3 spells CASSLKPGPPLVEAFF. CDR3 nucleotide sequence: TGTGCCAGCAGCTTAAAACCGGGACCCCCCCTGGTTGAAGCTTTCTTT.

The V call is TRBV11-3, the J call TRBJ1-2; unclear D gene. V was shortened by 2 bases and J by 8 bases, with 12 bases between the two germline ends. CDR1 is SGHNT, CDR2 YENEEA, per germline. The CDR3 consists of 13 residues. Here the CDR3 DNA reads TGTGCCAGCAGCTTAAACTCCGGGGAAGGCTACACCTTC. Its translation: CASSLNSGEGYTF.

This clone occurred once. V gene TRBV6-5 combines with J gene TRBJ1-5; TRBD1 might be the D (6 bases). The CDR3 totals 14 residues. Trimming took off 7 bases at V and 6 bases at J, with 16 bases between the two ends. Germline loops: CDR1 MNHEY, CDR2 SVGAGI. The CDR3: CASTKTQGTQPQHF. The CDR3 bases are TGTGCCAGCACCAAGACCCAGGGGACTCAGCCCCAGCATTTT.

V is TRBV28 and J is TRBJ2-2; D gene unclear. The germline gives CDR1 MDHEN, CDR2 SYDVKM. This CDR3 is 12 amino acids long. V was shortened by 8 bases and J by 1 base, with 5 bases between the two germline ends. In DNA, the CDR3 is TGTGCCAGCGGCAGGAACACCGGGGAGCTGTTTTTT. Translating it yields CASGRNTGELFF. Filled out from reference TRBV28 and TRBJ2-2, the complete variable domain reads DVKVTQSSRYLVKRTGEKVFLECVQDMDHENMFWYRQDPGLGLRLIYFSYDVKMKEKGDIPEGYSVSREKKERFSLILESASTNQTSMYLCASGRNTGELFFGEGSRLTVL.

The gene calls are TRBV6-4 and TRBJ1-4, with D possibly being TRBD1 (5 bases). The germline V gene encodes CDR1 MRHNA and CDR2 SNTAGT. V was clipped by 8 bases and J by 10 bases, with 14 bases between them. This CDR3 is 12 amino acids long. The CDR3 here is CASSPGGGKLFF. The CDR3 coding sequence is TGTGCCAGCTCCCCCGGGGGGGGAAAACTGTTTTTT.

The genes are TRBV5-1 and TRBJ2-3, with no clear D. Trimming took off 2 bases at V and 0 bases at J, with 13 bases between the two ends. This CDR3 is 16 amino acids long. Per germline, CDR1 SGHRS and CDR2 YFSETQ. The CDR3 loop is CASSLKKSSSTDTQYF. CDR3 nucleotide sequence: TGCGCCAGCAGCTTAAAAAAGAGCAGTAGCACAGATACGCAGTATTTT.

V usage is TRBV19 and J usage is TRBJ1-2, with D hard to call. CDR1 and CDR2 from the germline V gene are LNHDA and SQIVND (reference sequence). V was clipped by 3 bases and J by 8 bases, with 10 bases between them. This CDR3 is 12 amino acids long. CDR3 bases: TGTGCCAGTAGTATCGGCCGGGAGGGCTACACCTTC. This gives the protein CASSIGREGYTF.

The J gene is TRBJ2-7, the V gene TRBV18; 8 bases map to TRBD1. Looked up from germline, CDR1 is KGHSH and CDR2 is LQKENI. The junction had 9 bases not matched to a gene; V was cut back by 6 bases and J by 2 bases. The CDR3 totals 15 residues. CDR3 nucleotides: TGTGCCAGCTCTCGAGGACAGGGCGGTCCCTACGAGCAGTACTTC. Translation gives CASSRGQGGPYEQYF.

The chain has TRBV7-2 and TRBJ2-1; D unresolved. The CDR3 extends over 13 amino acids. CDR1 and CDR2 (germline): SGHTA, FQGNSA. Trimming pared 5 bases from V and 0 bases from J, leaving 5 bases between. CDR3 coding DNA: TGTGCCAGCAGCAGACGCTCCTACAATGAGCAGTTCTTC. It yields the protein CASSRRSYNEQFF.

The chain carries TRBV9 and TRBJ2-3; D ambiguous. CDR1 and CDR2 from the germline V gene are SGDLS and YYNGEE. V was trimmed by 6 bases and J by 1 base, leaving 18 bases between them. CDR3 length: 16 amino acids. The CDR3 loop reads CASTLSPLIGTDTQYF. The CDR3 region has the DNA TGTGCCAGCACCCTAAGCCCCTTAATTGGCACAGATACGCAGTATTTT.

The rearrangement uses TRBV5-1 and TRBJ1-5; 8 nucleotides align to TRBD1. CDR1 SGHRS and CDR2 YFSETQ come from the germline V gene. Trimming at V came to 3 bases and at J to 7 bases, leaving 15 bases not matched to a gene. CDR3 length equals 17 residues. The CDR3 coding sequence is TGCGCCAGCAGCTCATACCCGCAGGGGGCAGTGAAGCAGCCCCAGCATTTT. Its translation is CASSSYPQGAVKQPQHF.

In its sample, this clone was seen once. J is TRBJ2-7 and V is TRBV5-4, with D tentatively TRBD2 (5 bases). V was cut by 1 base and J by 5 bases, with 13 bases left in between. The length of the CDR3 is 14 residues. CDR1 is SGHNT and CDR2 is YYREEE in the germline V gene (reference sequence). As DNA, the CDR3 is TGTGCCAGCAGCTTGTACGGAGGAAGGGACGAGCAGTACTTC. Residues: CASSLYGGRDEQYF.

This chain connects TRBV5-1 to TRBJ1-4, with D perhaps matching TRBD1 (6 bases). This CDR3 has 16 residues. Between the trimmed V and J ends, which lost 4 bases and 7 bases, there was a span of 20 bases. Germline-derived CDR1 and CDR2 are SGHRS and YFSETQ. This chain's CDR3 is CASSARAGAGGEKLFF. The CDR3 nucleotides are TGCGCCAGCAGCGCACGTGCAGGGGCGGGCGGTGAAAAACTGTTTTTT.